This TCR beta chain was obtained from a study of T cells after yellow fever vaccination. TCRdb independently ran MiXCR on the 5' RACE reads; one entry per CDR3 protein. This table holds nearly 550,000 distinct CDR3 sequences, about 19% found once. Study observations and caveats: Abundant clonotypes (contaminants from the bulk population) could be present in FACS-sorted repertoires. After the booster, over 95% of CD4 and about nine tenths of CD8 primary-response clones were re-detected.

On this clonotype itself: Its specificity is unknown.

The germline V gene encodes CDR1 SGHDT and CDR2 YYEEEE. The CDR3 is 14 residues long. The V and J ends lost 2 bases and 4 bases respectively, with 13 bases between them. The rearrangement links TRBV5-6 to TRBJ2-7; no clear D. The clonotype comes from a man aged 30-40 years who received the YFV17D yellow fever vaccine. The sample in question was PBMCs, obtained 15 days after the yellow fever booster vaccination. The CDR3 sequence is CASSLVALLYEQYF. The CDR3 coding sequence is TGTGCCAGCAGCTTAGTGGCTCTCCTTTACGAGCAGTACTTC.